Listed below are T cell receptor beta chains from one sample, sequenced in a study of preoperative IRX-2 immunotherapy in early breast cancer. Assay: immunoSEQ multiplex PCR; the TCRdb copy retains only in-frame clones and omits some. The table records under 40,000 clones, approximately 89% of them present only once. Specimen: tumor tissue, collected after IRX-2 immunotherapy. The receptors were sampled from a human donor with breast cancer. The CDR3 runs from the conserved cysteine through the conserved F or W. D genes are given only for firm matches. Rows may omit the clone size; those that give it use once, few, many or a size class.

CDR3 DNA: TGTGCCAGCCAGCTATTAATGACAGGGAGCACCGGGGAGCTGTTTTTT; CDR3 protein: CASQLLMTGSTGELFF; J gene: TRBJ2-2; D gene: TRBD1; V gene: TRBV6-8; clone size: once
CDR3 DNA: TGTGCCAGCAGACCAGACAGGGGTGGCAATCAGCCCCAGCATTTT; CDR3 protein: CASRPDRGGNQPQHF; J gene: TRBJ1-5; D gene: TRBD1; V gene: TRBV6-8; clone size: -
CDR3 DNA: TGTGCCAGCAGCCAAGATCACGGGGAGCTGTTTTTT; CDR3 protein: CASSQDHGELFF; J gene: TRBJ2-2; D gene: -; V gene: TRBV14; clone size: -
CDR3 DNA: TGTGCCATCAGTAAGGAGACGGTCGGACAAGGCTCTGGAAACACCATATATTTT; CDR3 protein: CAISKETVGQGSGNTIYF; J gene: TRBJ1-3; D gene: -; V gene: TRBV6-8; clone size: -
CDR3 DNA: TGTGCCAGCAGTTACCACCCCGCTGAGACCCAGTACTTC; CDR3 protein: CASSYHPAETQYF; J gene: TRBJ2-5; D gene: -; V gene: TRBV6-7; clone size: -
CDR3 DNA: TGTGCCAGCAGCTTGAGGGACACGAGTCTCTACGAGCAGTACTTC; CDR3 protein: CASSLRDTSLYEQYF; J gene: TRBJ2-7; D gene: -; V gene: TRBV11-3; clone size: -
CDR3 DNA: TGCGCCTCATCTGCCGGGGGAAAAGCCACTGAAGCTTTCTTT; CDR3 protein: CASSAGGKATEAFF; J gene: TRBJ1-1; D gene: -; V gene: TRBV5-1; clone size: -
CDR3 DNA: TGTGCCAGCAGCCACGGAACTAGCGGGAGAGGCGAGCAGTACTTC; CDR3 protein: CASSHGTSGRGEQYF; J gene: TRBJ2-7; D gene: TRBD2; V gene: TRBV6-8; clone size: -
CDR3 DNA: TGTGCCAGTAGCCCCTCGACGACAGGGCTTCCCCTTGAAGCTTTCTTT; CDR3 protein: CASSPSTTGLPLEAFF; J gene: TRBJ1-1; D gene: TRBD1; V gene: TRBV19; clone size: -
CDR3 DNA: TGTGCCACCAGTGATTACCAAAGCTCCTACAATGAGCAGTTCTTC; CDR3 protein: CATSDYQSSYNEQFF; J gene: TRBJ2-1; D gene: -; V gene: TRBV22-1; clone size: -
CDR3 DNA: TGTGCCAGCAGCTCGACTCCTGACAGGGCCATGTTCTTCACCTTC; CDR3 protein: CASSSTPDRAMFFTF; J gene: TRBJ1-2; D gene: TRBD1; V gene: TRBV11-3; clone size: -
CDR3 DNA: TGTGCCAGCAGTCCTCTCGGACCCGGAGAAGTAAAAAATGGCTACACCTTC; CDR3 protein: CASSPLGPGEVKNGYTF; J gene: TRBJ1-2; D gene: -; V gene: TRBV6-8; clone size: -
CDR3 DNA: TGTGCCAGCAGTTTAGGGACTAGCAAGTCAGATACGCAGTATTTT; CDR3 protein: CASSLGTSKSDTQYF; J gene: TRBJ2-3; D gene: TRBD2; V gene: TRBV28; clone size: -
CDR3 DNA: TGTGCCAGTAGTCCTAACAGGTATATGAACACTGAAGCTTTCTTT; CDR3 protein: CASSPNRYMNTEAFF; J gene: TRBJ1-1; D gene: -; V gene: TRBV19; clone size: -
CDR3 DNA: TGTGCCACCAGCAATCTTTGGAGGGGGGGGAACAATGAGCAGTTCTTC; CDR3 protein: CATSNLWRGGNNEQFF; J gene: TRBJ2-1; D gene: -; V gene: TRBV15; clone size: few
CDR3 DNA: TGCAGCGTTGAAGGGGCGGAATCCGATGAAGCTTTCTTT; CDR3 protein: CSVEGAESDEAFF; J gene: TRBJ1-1; D gene: -; V gene: TRBV29-1; clone size: -
CDR3 DNA: TGTGCCACCAGCAGGCAGGGGGCGGACACTGAAGCTTTCTTT; CDR3 protein: CATSRQGADTEAFF; J gene: TRBJ1-1; D gene: TRBD1; V gene: TRBV15; clone size: -
CDR3 DNA: TGTGCCAGCAGCTTAGAGGGGCGGAACTATGGCTACACCTTC; CDR3 protein: CASSLEGRNYGYTF; J gene: TRBJ1-2; D gene: -; V gene: TRBV11-3; clone size: -
CDR3 DNA: TGTGCCAGCAGTTACGCAGGCCTCCAGGGAAACACTGAAGCTTTCTTT; CDR3 protein: CASSYAGLQGNTEAFF; J gene: TRBJ1-1; D gene: -; V gene: TRBV6-8; clone size: -
CDR3 DNA: TGTGCCAGCAGCTTAGACAGGGGGCGTGAAAAACTGTTTTTT; CDR3 protein: CASSLDRGREKLFF; J gene: TRBJ1-4; D gene: TRBD1; V gene: TRBV11-3; clone size: few
CDR3 DNA: TGTGCCAGCAGCTTAGAGTGGTTGGGGGGGAATGGCTACACCTTC; CDR3 protein: CASSLEWLGGNGYTF; J gene: TRBJ1-2; D gene: -; V gene: TRBV7-6; clone size: once
CDR3 DNA: TGCGCCAGCAGTGAGACGTGGTCTGCTTTCTTT; CDR3 protein: CASSETWSAFF; J gene: TRBJ1-1; D gene: -; V gene: TRBV10-1; clone size: once
CDR3 DNA: TGTGCCAGCAGCAAACCTGGACAGGCTTTCTATGGCTACACCTTC; CDR3 protein: CASSKPGQAFYGYTF; J gene: TRBJ1-2; D gene: TRBD1; V gene: TRBV28; clone size: -
CDR3 DNA: TGTGCCATCAGACAGGGGCTAACGGGTAATGAGCAGTTCTTC; CDR3 protein: CAIRQGLTGNEQFF; J gene: TRBJ2-1; D gene: TRBD1; V gene: TRBV6-8; clone size: -
CDR3 DNA: TGTGCCAGCTCGGTCGGCATTGATAACTATGACTACACCTTC; CDR3 protein: CASSVGIDNYDYTF; J gene: TRBJ1-2; D gene: -; V gene: TRBV18; clone size: -
CDR3 DNA: TGTGCCAGCAGTAGGACAGGGGGCATTGTGGAGACCCAGTACTTC; CDR3 protein: CASSRTGGIVETQYF; J gene: TRBJ2-5; D gene: TRBD1; V gene: TRBV6-8; clone size: -
CDR3 DNA: TGTGCCACCAGCAGAGAAGAGCAATCCTATGGCTACACCTTC; CDR3 protein: CATSREEQSYGYTF; J gene: TRBJ1-2; D gene: -; V gene: TRBV15; clone size: -
CDR3 DNA: TGTGCCAGCAGCTCAAGGGGACAGGGCAATAGCAATCAGCCCCAGCATTTT; CDR3 protein: CASSSRGQGNSNQPQHF; J gene: TRBJ1-5; D gene: TRBD1; V gene: TRBV11-3; clone size: -
CDR3 DNA: TGTGCCAGTAGTATGGGAGCGGGGGTCTCAGATACGCAGTATTTT; CDR3 protein: CASSMGAGVSDTQYF; J gene: TRBJ2-3; D gene: TRBD2; V gene: TRBV19; clone size: -
CDR3 DNA: TGCAGCGCGAGCCCCGATGGAAACACCATATATTTT; CDR3 protein: CSASPDGNTIYF; J gene: TRBJ1-3; D gene: -; V gene: TRBV29-1; clone size: -
CDR3 DNA: TGTGCCAGCAGTTTAATGGGCAGGGGGCTTGGTGAAGCTTTCTTT; CDR3 protein: CASSLMGRGLGEAFF; J gene: TRBJ1-1; D gene: TRBD1; V gene: TRBV27; clone size: -
CDR3 DNA: TGTGCCAGCAGGGGACAGGGAATGGAAAACATTCAGTACTTC; CDR3 protein: CASRGQGMENIQYF; J gene: TRBJ2-4; D gene: TRBD1; V gene: TRBV6-8; clone size: -
CDR3 DNA: TGTGCTAGCAGCTTAAGAGAGGGCAAGGGCGAGCAGTACTTC; CDR3 protein: CASSLREGKGEQYF; J gene: TRBJ2-7; D gene: -; V gene: TRBV11-3; clone size: -
CDR3 DNA: TGTGCCAGCAGTGACCCGGGGAGGGATACGCAGTATTTT; CDR3 protein: CASSDPGRDTQYF; J gene: TRBJ2-3; D gene: -; V gene: TRBV25-1; clone size: few
CDR3 DNA: TGTGCCAGCAGGGTAACAGGGATGGAGACCCAGTACTTC; CDR3 protein: CASRVTGMETQYF; J gene: TRBJ2-5; D gene: -; V gene: TRBV6-8; clone size: -
CDR3 DNA: TGCGCCAGCAGCCGAGGGACTAGCGGAAGCACAGATACGCAGTATTTT; CDR3 protein: CASSRGTSGSTDTQYF; J gene: TRBJ2-3; D gene: TRBD2; V gene: TRBV5-1; clone size: -
CDR3 DNA: TGTGCCAGCAGCTCGGGGGGGCAGGGGAACTATGGCTACACCTTC; CDR3 protein: CASSSGGQGNYGYTF; J gene: TRBJ1-2; D gene: -; V gene: TRBV6-8; clone size: -
CDR3 DNA: TGCGCCAGCAGCTTGGTCGCTAGGAACACTGAAGCTTTCTTT; CDR3 protein: CASSLVARNTEAFF; J gene: TRBJ1-1; D gene: -; V gene: TRBV5-1; clone size: -
CDR3 DNA: TGTGCCAGCAGTTCCGCCCCCGGTGAAGCTTTCTTT; CDR3 protein: CASSSAPGEAFF; J gene: TRBJ1-1; D gene: -; V gene: TRBV28; clone size: -
CDR3 DNA: TGTGCCTGGAGTCGAGGACTCGATCATCGCGAGCAGTACTTC; CDR3 protein: CAWSRGLDHREQYF; J gene: TRBJ2-7; D gene: -; V gene: TRBV30; clone size: -
CDR3 DNA: TGCACCAGCAGGAGGAGCAGGGGGACCCTGAGGAGCGCCTACGAGCAGTACTTC; CDR3 protein: CTSRRSRGTLRSAYEQYF; J gene: TRBJ2-7; D gene: TRBD1; V gene: TRBV10-1; clone size: -
CDR3 DNA: TGTGCCAGCAGCTTAGTTGGGGCAGGAGGGAACTATGGCTACACCTTC; CDR3 protein: CASSLVGAGGNYGYTF; J gene: TRBJ1-2; D gene: -; V gene: TRBV7-6; clone size: -
CDR3 DNA: TGTGCCAGCAGCTCTAGCGGGGGGGGTCACAATGAGCAGTTCTTC; CDR3 protein: CASSSSGGGHNEQFF; J gene: TRBJ2-1; D gene: TRBD2; V gene: TRBV7-6; clone size: -
CDR3 DNA: TGTGCCACCTCGGGGATGGGTCGCGGGGCAAGCTCCTACAATGAGCAGTTCTTC; CDR3 protein: CATSGMGRGASSYNEQFF; J gene: TRBJ2-1; D gene: -; V gene: TRBV15; clone size: -
CDR3 DNA: TGTGCCAGCAGCCCGGTAGGGGCGGCTGGAAACACCATATATTTT; CDR3 protein: CASSPVGAAGNTIYF; J gene: TRBJ1-3; D gene: -; V gene: TRBV11-3; clone size: once
CDR3 DNA: TGTGCCAGCAGGAAGGGACTAGGGGACTCCTACAATGAGCAGTTCTTC; CDR3 protein: CASRKGLGDSYNEQFF; J gene: TRBJ2-1; D gene: TRBD2; V gene: TRBV11-3; clone size: -
CDR3 DNA: TGTGCCAGCACCCGGACTAGCGGGATTACCACAGATACGCAGTATTTT; CDR3 protein: CASTRTSGITTDTQYF; J gene: TRBJ2-3; D gene: TRBD2; V gene: TRBV7-1; clone size: once
CDR3 DNA: TGTGCCAGCAGCTTTTTCGGGGGGACCAGCGGGACTCCCCGCTATGAGCAGTTCTTC; CDR3 protein: CASSFFGGTSGTPRYEQFF; J gene: TRBJ2-1; D gene: TRBD2; V gene: TRBV11-3; clone size: -
CDR3 DNA: TGTGCCAGCGCAAGCGGGGCCCTTAATGAAAAACTGTTTTTT; CDR3 protein: CASASGALNEKLFF; J gene: TRBJ1-4; D gene: -; V gene: TRBV18; clone size: few
CDR3 DNA: TGCGCCAGCAGCTACCAGGGGGCAGTCTACGAGCAGTACTTC; CDR3 protein: CASSYQGAVYEQYF; J gene: TRBJ2-7; D gene: TRBD1; V gene: TRBV5-1; clone size: -